Listed below are T cell receptor beta chains from one sample, sequenced in a study of T-cell reconstitution after alpha-beta-depleted transplantation in children. TCRdb independently ran MiXCR on the PCR reads; one entry per CDR3 protein. The profile shows about 200,000 distinct CDR3 sequences, 6.6% of them singletons. Material: PBMCs, obtained before TCRalphabeta/CD19-depleted stem cell transplant. The receptor set was obtained from a boy aged 2 to 10 with acute lymphoblastic leukemia, due to receive a stem cell transplant. Each CDR3 is given with its conserved first and last residue. A D gene is named only where the DNA matches it firmly. Size is omitted from some rows. Given values are once, few, many or a class for expanded clones.

TRBJ1-5	many	TRBD1	TRBV20-1	TGCAGTGGCAACAGGGGGATAGGCAATCAGCCCCAGCATTTT	CSGNRGIGNQPQHF
TRBJ2-5	-	-	TRBV6-2/TRBV6-3	TGTGCCAGCAGTACCACGTACCGGGACCGAGAGACCCAGTACTTC	CASSTTYRDRETQYF
TRBJ2-3	-	-	TRBV7-2	TGTGCCAGCAGCTTACCGGGGGCCTACACAGATACGCAGTATTTT	CASSLPGAYTDTQYF
TRBJ2-7	-	-	TRBV20-1	TGCAGTGCTAAGGAACAGCCATACGAGCAGTACTTC	CSAKEQPYEQYF
TRBJ1-2	few	-	TRBV20-1	TGCAGTGCTGATGATGGTTCTAACTATGGCTACACCTTC	CSADDGSNYGYTF
TRBJ1-6	-	-	TRBV7-2	TGTGCCAGCAGCTTAGGCTCTAGGCGGTGGCGAGATTCACCCCTCCACTTT	CASSLGSRRWRDSPLHF
TRBJ2-1	many	-	TRBV5-8	TGTGCCAGCACCGAGATGGACGAGCAGTTCTTC	CASTEMDEQFF
TRBJ2-1	many	-	TRBV2	TGTGCCAGCAGTGAACCGCGTCTCTCGAACAATGAGCAGTTCTTC	CASSEPRLSNNEQFF
TRBJ1-1	-	TRBD1	TRBV6-2/TRBV6-3	TGTGCCAGCAGTTATTGGGGCAGCGGGACAGTTGAAGCTTTCTTT	CASSYWGSGTVEAFF
TRBJ2-5	few	-	TRBV3-1	TGTGCCAGCAGCCTAAGGGACCGAACCATGGAGACCCAGTACTTC	CASSLRDRTMETQYF
TRBJ2-7	many	-	TRBV7-2	TGTGCCAGCAGTAGAGGAGCGGAGTCCTACGAGCAGTACTTC	CASSRGAESYEQYF
TRBJ2-2	many	-	TRBV5-5	TGTGCCAGCAGCCAATACACCGGGGAGCTGTTTTTT	CASSQYTGELFF
TRBJ2-1	many	-	TRBV5-1	TGCGCCAGCACAAATCCTAGACAGTCGAGCTCCTACAATGAGCAGTTCTTC	CASTNPRQSSSYNEQFF
TRBJ1-2	-	-	TRBV10-2	TGCGCCAGCAGTGAGGGCTATGGCTACACCTTC	CASSEGYGYTF
TRBJ2-4	-	-	TRBV11-2	TGTGCCAGCAGCTTAGACGTAAACATTCAGTACTTC	CASSLDVNIQYF
TRBJ1-2	few	TRBD1	TRBV24-1	TGTGCCACCACAACCGGGACAGGGAACGGCTACACCTTC	CATTTGTGNGYTF
TRBJ1-6	many	-	TRBV28	TGTGCCAGCAGTGCGGTTTTTGTTTCCTATAATTCACCCCTCCACTTT	CASSAVFVSYNSPLHF
TRBJ2-1	few	-	TRBV7-2	TGTGCCAGCAGCTTAGACGGTCTAGTAGTAAATGAGCAGTTCTTC	CASSLDGLVVNEQFF
TRBJ1-3	many	-	TRBV7-4	TGTGCCACTCGTCCCCTCGTGAGCTCTGGAAACACCATATATTTT	CATRPLVSSGNTIYF
TRBJ2-2	many	-	TRBV10-2	TGCGCCAGCACGGCCACCACGAACACCGGGGAGCTGTTTTTT	CASTATTNTGELFF
TRBJ1-3	many	TRBD1	TRBV7-2	TGTGCCAGCAGCGAGGGGGCCGGAGGGGGAAACACCATATATTTT	CASSEGAGGGNTIYF
TRBJ2-7	many	-	TRBV28	TGTGCCAGCAGTTTATTGGCAGGGGCAGGTCAGGGGCCGTACGAGCAGTACTTC	CASSLLAGAGQGPYEQYF
TRBJ1-1	-	-	TRBV5-1	TGCGCCAGCAGCTTGAGGTTAGGGGGGCTGAACACTGAAGCTTTCTTT	CASSLRLGGLNTEAFF
TRBJ2-3	many	-	TRBV5-1	TGCGCCAGCAGCGCCCCAGCAGATACGCAGTATTTT	CASSAPADTQYF
TRBJ2-3	many	-	TRBV18	TGTGCCAGCTCACCAAACTCCTCCCCAGATACGCAGTATTTT	CASSPNSSPDTQYF
TRBJ1-2	many	TRBD1	TRBV4-2	TGTGCCAGCAGCCAGGACACGGGACAGGGGGCCTATGGCTACACCTTC	CASSQDTGQGAYGYTF
TRBJ2-2	few	TRBD2	TRBV20-1	TGCAGTGCCCGGCGACTAGCGGGAGTTAGCACCGGGGAGCTGTTTTTT	CSARRLAGVSTGELFF
TRBJ2-7	few	TRBD2	TRBV12-3/TRBV12-4	TGTGCCAGCAGGTCTAGCGGGAGCTCCTACGAGCAGTACTTC	CASRSSGSSYEQYF
TRBJ2-2	many	-	TRBV7-9	TGTGCCAGCAGCCGCGGTTATACTCCGAACACCGGGGAGCTGTTTTTT	CASSRGYTPNTGELFF
TRBJ2-1	-	TRBD1	TRBV11-1	TGTGCCAGCAGCTCCCCCAACTTACCGGGACAGGGGATCGCCTACAATGAGCAGTTCTTC	CASSSPNLPGQGIAYNEQFF
TRBJ2-7	many	-	TRBV20-1	TGCAGTGCTAGCCGGACAAGCTATAACTACGAGCAGTACTTC	CSASRTSYNYEQYF
TRBJ2-3	few	-	TRBV7-3	TGTGCCAGCAGCTTAGGTGAGACAGGCACAGATACGCAGTATTTT	CASSLGETGTDTQYF
TRBJ2-1	few	TRBD2	TRBV14	TGTGCCAGCAGCGTCAAGGTAGCTAGCGGGAGGAATGAGCAGTTCTTC	CASSVKVASGRNEQFF
TRBJ2-3	many	-	TRBV11-2	TGTGCCAGCAGCTTAGATTCGGGAGCGACTATCACAGATACGCAGTATTTT	CASSLDSGATITDTQYF
TRBJ2-7	many	TRBD2	TRBV27	TGTGCCAGCAGCCCGACTAGCGGGATCTACGAGCAGTACTTC	CASSPTSGIYEQYF
TRBJ2-7	few	-	TRBV6-5	TGTGCCAGCAGTTACTCTGGAGGGACAGCCGACTCCTACGAGCAGTACTTC	CASSYSGGTADSYEQYF
TRBJ2-7	few	-	TRBV11-2	TGTGCCAGCAGCTTAGGCTGGGGGGATCGGCCCTACGAGCAGTACTTC	CASSLGWGDRPYEQYF
TRBJ2-5	-	-	TRBV5-5	TGTGCCAGCAGCTTGGGGTTAAAGTTCGTTGTCGAAGAGACCCAGTACTTC	CASSLGLKFVVEETQYF
TRBJ2-3	few	TRBD2	TRBV11-3	TGTGCCAGCAGCCTAGCTAGCGGGAGACGCGATACGCAGTATTTT	CASSLASGRRDTQYF
TRBJ2-5	many	-	TRBV6-2/TRBV6-3	TGTGCCAGCAGTTACTCGGAGCGCCAGTACTTC	CASSYSERQYF
TRBJ2-7	few	TRBD1	TRBV5-4	TGTGCCAGCAGCCGGGACAGGGCCACGAGGGAGCAGTACTTC	CASSRDRATREQYF
TRBJ1-5	many	-	TRBV12-3/TRBV12-4	TGTGCCAGCAGCCCTACAGGTCAGCCCCAGCATTTT	CASSPTGQPQHF
TRBJ2-3	many	TRBD1	TRBV29-1	TGCAGCGCGACCGGGACAGGGCAGACAGATACGCAGTATTTT	CSATGTGQTDTQYF
TRBJ1-2	few	-	TRBV20-1	TGCAGTGCTAGAAGGGGAGGCTACACCTTC	CSARRGGYTF
TRBJ2-1	-	TRBD2	TRBV7-6	TGTGCCAGCAGCTTAGGGAGGGGCGGGAGGGCCGTTAATGAGCAGTTCTTC	CASSLGRGGRAVNEQFF